Presented here are 24 T cell receptor beta chains from one specimen sequenced in a study of blood T cell repertoires in COVID-19. Assay: immunoSEQ multiplex PCR; the TCRdb copy retains only in-frame clones and omits some. The data contain about 330,000 clones, about 83% of them seen just once; the ten biggest clones take up around 1.5%. The sequencing sample was made of peripheral blood. These TCRs come from a woman aged 45-60 years with acute or convalescent COVID-19.

V gene TRBV27 combines with J gene TRBJ2-3; 11 nucleotides line up with TRBD2. This CDR3 has 15 residues. V shed 6 bases and J 5 bases; nucleotides not matched to a gene: 7. The germline V gene has CDR1 MNHEY and CDR2 SMNVEV (reference sequence). For the CDR3, the DNA is TGTGCCAGCAGCAGTAGCGGGAGGGCCGTAGATACGCAGTATTTT. Protein product: CASSSSGRAVDTQYF.

The sample holds a few counts of this clone. The rearrangement joins TRBV7-3 to TRBJ2-3, with D possibly being TRBD2 (6 bases). This CDR3 region has 19 residues. V was trimmed by 2 bases and J by 2 bases, leaving 23 bases between them. The germline gives CDR1 SGHTA, CDR2 FQGTGA. The CDR3 DNA sequence: TGTGCCAGCAGCTTACTTCAGCGGGCCCCCCAGTGGTACACAGATACGCAGTATTTT. Amino acids: CASSLLQRAPQWYTDTQYF.

The chain uses TRBV28 and TRBJ2-3; TRBD2 aligns across 10 bases. Germline V lookup: CDR1 MDHEN, CDR2 SYDVKM. V lost 5 bases to trimming and J lost 0 bases; unmatched junction nucleotides: 8. The CDR3 totals 17 residues. The CDR3 DNA follows: TGTGCCAGCAGTCCCCGGACTAGCGGAACTAGCACAGATACGCAGTATTTT. Amino acids: CASSPRTSGTSTDTQYF.

The table lists this clone with a few counts. V is TRBV2 and J is TRBJ2-7; D might be TRBD1 (6 bases). Germline V CDR1 and CDR2: SNHLY, FYNNEI. With 1 base removed from V and 4 bases from J, the gap between germline ends came to 11 bases. The CDR3 length is 14 residues. CDR3 region: CASSEVQGFYEQYF. The CDR3 nucleotides read TGTGCCAGCAGTGAAGTACAGGGCTTTTACGAGCAGTACTTC.

The gene calls are TRBV7-9 and TRBJ1-1; maybe TRBD1 (5 bases). The CDR3 spans 17 residues. With 7 bases removed from V and 3 bases from J, the gap between germline ends came to 24 bases. Germline V gene data show CDR1 as SEHNR and CDR2 as FQNEAQ (reference sequence). The CDR3: CASTTTSRGARDTEAFF. CDR3 bases: TGTGCCAGCACCACCACGAGTCGCGGGGCCCGAGACACTGAAGCTTTCTTT.

This CDR3 reads CASRQAGAFYNEQFF. CDR3 in DNA: TGTGCCAGTAGACAAGCGGGAGCATTCTACAATGAGCAGTTCTTC. The rearrangement links TRBV28 to TRBJ2-1, with 8 bases lining up with TRBD2. The CDR3 consists of 15 residues. CDR1 MDHEN and CDR2 SYDVKM come from the germline V gene. After removal of 9 bases from V and 3 bases from J, the junction contained 10 bases not matched to a gene. The complete variable domain, with remaining parts taken from reference TRBV28 and TRBJ2-1, reads DVKVTQSSRYLVKRTGEKVFLECVQDMDHENMFWYRQDPGLGLRLIYFSYDVKMKEKGDIPEGYSVSREKKERFSLILESASTNQTSMYLCASRQAGAFYNEQFFGPGTRLTVL.

The chain employs TRBV11-3 and TRBJ2-7; 9 positions match TRBD2. This CDR3 region has 15 residues. CDR1 is SGHNT and CDR2 is YENEEA in the germline V gene. The V gene end was trimmed by 5 bases and the J gene end by 7 bases; junction bases not matched to a gene: 12. This chain's CDR3 is CASSPGASGIAEQYF. The CDR3 nucleotides are TGTGCCAGCAGCCCCGGTGCTAGCGGGATTGCAGAGCAGTACTTC.

The rearrangement uses TRBV6-1 and TRBJ2-1; 7 positions match TRBD2. Trimming took 1 base from V and 7 from J; bases not matched to a gene: 7. The germline V gene has CDR1 MNHNS and CDR2 SASEGT. The CDR3 length is 15 residues. CDR3 region: CASSEGAGAANEQFF. In DNA, the CDR3 is TGTGCCAGCAGTGAAGGGGCGGGAGCGGCGAATGAGCAGTTCTTC.

The CDR3 loop is CATSEPGSGVETQYF. The CDR3 nucleotides are TGTGCCACCAGTGAACCCGGCTCAGGGGTCGAGACCCAGTACTTC. The chain employs TRBV24-1 and TRBJ2-5; possible D gene TRBD1, 6 bases. This CDR3 contains 15 residues. Germline-derived CDR1 and CDR2 are KGHDR and SFDVKD. V dropped 4 bases and J dropped 5 bases, with 16 bases sitting between them.

Only one count was recorded for this clone. V and J are TRBV9 and TRBJ1-2; D might be TRBD1 (6 bases). Deletions cut 2 bases from V and 7 bases from J, with 21 bases between. The CDR3 loop spans 16 amino acids. Germline V gene sequence: CDR1 SGDLS, CDR2 YYNGEE. DNA for the CDR3: TGTGCCAGCAGCGTCAAAACCTCGACAGGCCAAGGTGGCTACACCTTC. Residues: CASSVKTSTGQGGYTF. Filled out from reference TRBV9 and TRBJ1-2, the complete variable domain reads DSGVTQTPKHLITATGQRVTLRCSPRSGDLSVYWYQQSLDQGLQFLIQYYNGEERAKGNILERFSAQQFPDLHSELNLSSLELGDSALYFCASSVKTSTGQGGYTFGSGTRLTVV.

The J gene is TRBJ2-5, the V gene TRBV18, with 9 bases identical to TRBD2. CDR3 length: 17 residues. V was clipped by 2 bases and J by 2 bases; unmatched bases: 9. Per the germline V gene, CDR1 is KGHSH and CDR2 is LQKENI. CDR3 in amino acids: CASSPGSGRPPQETQYF. Here the CDR3 DNA reads TGTGCCAGCTCACCAGGAAGCGGGAGGCCTCCGCAAGAGACCCAGTACTTC.

The chain has TRBV6-2 or TRBV6-3 and TRBJ1-5; 7 nucleotides align to TRBD1. The trim removed 5 bases at V and 4 bases at J, leaving 20 bases unmatched. The germline gives CDR1 MNHEY, CDR2 SVGEGT. The CDR3 spans 19 residues. CDR3 bases: TGTGCCAGCAGTAGCTCCAATCCGGGACAGAACTTTCGGAATCAGCCCCAGCATTTT. Protein product: CASSSSNPGQNFRNQPQHF.

This clone was counted a single time. The rearrangement links TRBV15 to TRBJ2-1; 10 nucleotides line up with TRBD2. V shed 0 bases, J shed 4 bases, and the junction held 6 bases outside the gene matches. This CDR3 has 17 amino acids. Germline-derived CDR1 and CDR2 are LNHNV and YYDKDF (reference sequence). In nucleotides, the CDR3 is TGTGCCACCAGCAGAGATGCTAGCGGGAGCTCGTACAATGAGCAGTTCTTC. Residues: CATSRDASGSSYNEQFF. The full variable domain, its missing parts supplied by reference TRBV15 and TRBJ2-1, is DAMVIQNPRYQVTQFGKPVTLSCSQTLNHNVMYWYQQKSSQAPKLLFHYYDKDFNNEADTPDNFQSRRPNTSFCFLDIRSPGLGDTAMYLCATSRDASGSSYNEQFFGPGTRLTVL.

This chain links TRBV15 with TRBJ1-2; tentatively, D is TRBD1 (5 bases). Germline assignment: CDR1 LNHNV and CDR2 YYDKDF (reference sequence). V shed 3 bases and J shed 0 bases, with 14 bases lying between them. This CDR3 region has 16 residues. The DNA for the CDR3 is TGTGCCACCAGCAGTAATAACAGGCCGTCTAACTATGGCTACACCTTC. As protein: CATSSNNRPSNYGYTF. The full variable domain, with the rest looked up from reference TRBV15 and TRBJ1-2, is DAMVIQNPRYQVTQFGKPVTLSCSQTLNHNVMYWYQQKSSQAPKLLFHYYDKDFNNEADTPDNFQSRRPNTSFCFLDIRSPGLGDTAMYLCATSSNNRPSNYGYTFGSGTRLTVV.

This chain joins TRBV7-9 and TRBJ2-3; 14 positions match TRBD2. From germline, CDR1 is SEHNR and CDR2 FQNEAQ (reference sequence). V lost 5 bases to trimming and J lost 1 base; unmatched junction nucleotides: 11. This CDR3 is 19 amino acids long. CDR3 DNA sequence: TGTGCCAGCAGCGACCCGGGGACTAGCGGGAGAGGTGGCACAGATACGCAGTATTTT. This codes for CASSDPGTSGRGGTDTQYF.

There are a few counts of this clone. V usage is TRBV2 and J usage is TRBJ2-7; 8 nucleotides agree with TRBD2. The CDR3 has 14 residues. V dropped 4 bases and J dropped 6; count of bases not matched to a gene: 8. CDR1 is SNHLY, CDR2 FYNNEI, per germline. The CDR3 nucleotides read TGTGCCAGCAGTGCCCCGGGACTAGGGAGCGAGCAGTACTTC. This encodes CASSAPGLGSEQYF.

This chain links TRBV28 with TRBJ1-1; no clear D gene. Trimming cost V 3 bases and J 4 bases, with 9 bases left between them. Germline V gives CDR1 MDHEN, CDR2 SYDVKM. The CDR3 is 13 residues long. CDR3 loop: CASSFSVGTEAFF. As DNA, the CDR3 is TGTGCCAGCAGTTTCTCCGTCGGCACTGAAGCTTTCTTT.

This rearrangement joins TRBV5-1 to TRBJ2-3, with TRBD2 matching over 9 bases. V trimming: 5 bases; J trimming: 2 bases; junction bases outside the gene matches: 9. Germline V lookup: CDR1 SGHRS, CDR2 YFSETQ. The CDR3 runs to 16 residues. CDR3 region: CASSYSGSGFTDTQYF. Written as DNA, the CDR3 is TGCGCCAGCAGTTATAGCGGGAGTGGGTTCACAGATACGCAGTATTTT.

The chain combines TRBV9 with TRBJ2-3; 8 bases match TRBD2. This CDR3 is built from 17 residues. V was clipped by 0 bases and J by 2 bases; unmatched bases: 8. Germline lookup yields CDR1 SGDLS and CDR2 YYNGEE. CDR3 sequence reads: CASSVGDSGDFTDTQYF. CDR3 DNA: TGTGCCAGCAGCGTAGGCGATAGCGGGGATTTCACAGATACGCAGTATTTT.

This clone was picked up one time. The chain combines TRBV29-1 with TRBJ1-6, with TRBD1 matching 9 bases. The CDR3 contains 15 residues. V trimming: 6 bases; J trimming: 8 bases; junction bases outside the gene matches: 11. The germline CDR1 and CDR2 sequences are SQVTM and ANQGSEA. This CDR3 reads CSVQTQGARDSPLHF. The CDR3 region has the DNA TGCAGCGTCCAAACACAGGGGGCGCGGGATTCACCCCTCCACTTT.

This clone has just one count. The sample contains more than one DNA sequence encoding this CDR3. The chain links TRBV28 to TRBJ1-2, with unresolved D. The length of the CDR3 is 13 residues. V dropped 3 bases and J dropped 2 bases, with 7 bases sitting between them. Germline CDR1 MDHEN, CDR2 SYDVKM. The CDR3 sequence is CASSLRENYGYTF. Here the CDR3 DNA reads TGTGCCAGCAGTTTGAGAGAGAACTATGGCTACACCTTC.

The CDR3 DNA reads TGTGCCAGTAGACGTGGGGCATACCAGAACACTGAAGCTTTCTTT. This translates into CASRRGAYQNTEAFF. The chain joins TRBV19 to TRBJ1-1, with D perhaps matching TRBD1 (5 bases). Trimming left V 6 bases short and J 1 base short, with 15 bases between. Germline V lookup: CDR1 LNHDA, CDR2 SQIVND (reference sequence). This CDR3 contains 15 residues.

The J gene is TRBJ1-1, the V gene TRBV19, with 7 bases identical to TRBD1. Germline values: CDR1 LNHDA, CDR2 SQIVND (reference sequence). This CDR3 has 12 residues. Germline trimming cut 5 bases from V and 9 bases from J; bases unmatched to any gene: 6. CDR3 DNA sequence: TGTGCCAGTAGTCCAAGGGACAGAAAAGCTTTCTTT. Translating gives CASSPRDRKAFF.

The chain employs TRBV4-1 and TRBJ2-7; D is uncertain. The CDR3 covers 13 residues. Germline CDR1 MGHRA, CDR2 YSYEKL. V was pared by 1 base and J by 6 bases, with 10 bases between. The CDR3 loop is CASSQGSTSEQYF. As DNA, the CDR3 is TGCGCCAGCAGCCAAGGTTCTACGAGCGAGCAGTACTTC.